The present T cell receptor beta chain was sequenced within a study of somatic mutations in cytotoxic T cells in rheumatoid arthritis. About the study: Blood samples of roughly 29 ml were drawn from patients (in EDTA) right after diagnosis and before any treatment.

Study results and limitations: Some patients, about an eighth of the roughly 60, had a largest CD8+ clone that exceeded 20% of CD8+ cells.

Notes on this clone: No antigen is known for it.

The authors' processing: Published virus-specific TCRB sequences matched only a few of the patient CD8+ clones exceeding 1%. Only in-frame clones appear in the TCRdb table, and some are missing; sequencing was by immunoSEQ multiplex PCR. That table is the source of V, J and clone size, and D and trimming were worked out from the DNA. The sample comprises around 20,000 clones, about 65% of which are singletons, and approximately 20% rests with the top ten. This CDR3 is 19 amino acids long. V was shortened by 0 bases and J by 8 bases, with 23 bases between the two germline ends. Looked up from germline, CDR1 is MNHEY and CDR2 is SMNVEV (reference sequence).

J is TRBJ1-6 and V is TRBV27, with a tentative D call TRBD1 (6 bases). This receptor was taken from an adult with rheumatoid arthritis. Sequencing was performed on CD8+ T cells sorted from blood. CDR3: CASSLSRVDWGTSDSPLHF. The DNA of the CDR3 is TGTGCCAGCAGTTTATCGAGAGTTGACTGGGGGACAAGTGATTCACCCCTCCACTTT.